The rows below give T cell receptor beta chains drawn from one sample of a study of blood T cells in healthy people across ages. Via MiXCR, TCRdb re-called the 5' RACE reads, giving one row per CDR3 protein. The top ten clones hold around 24% of a sample with fewer than 700,000 distinct CDR3 sequences, 45% to 55% of them seen once. The sequenced material came from blood. The receptor source for this set is an elderly man in good health. CDR3s include the opening cysteine and the closing phenylalanine or tryptophan. The order of the fields is J gene, clone size, D gene, V gene, CDR3 DNA, CDR3 protein. D genes are given only for firm matches. Clone size is shown for a subset of rows, as once, few, many or a class of expanded clone.

j_gene: TRBJ2-5
abundance: few
d_gene: .
v_gene: TRBV7-9
CDR3nt: TGTGCCAGCAGCTTACGTGCGGGACTCGGTGAGACCCAGTACTTC
CDR3aa: CASSLRAGLGETQYF

j_gene: TRBJ2-5
abundance: once
d_gene: .
v_gene: TRBV5-1
CDR3nt: TGCGCCAGCAGCTTACCCCGTGTTGGGGCTACGGGTTCAGAGCAGTACTTC
CDR3aa: CASSLPRVGATGSEQYF

j_gene: TRBJ2-3
abundance: .
d_gene: .
v_gene: TRBV6-6
CDR3nt: TGTGCCAGCAGCGAGATGGACGGAACAGATACGCAGTATTTT
CDR3aa: CASSEMDGTDTQYF

j_gene: TRBJ1-1
abundance: few
d_gene: .
v_gene: TRBV6-5
CDR3nt: TGTGCCAGCAGTAGACCGGGGGGGAACACTGAAGCTTTCTTT
CDR3aa: CASSRPGGNTEAFF

j_gene: TRBJ2-7
abundance: .
d_gene: TRBD1
v_gene: TRBV12-3/TRBV12-4
CDR3nt: TGTGCCAGCAGTTTCTGGGGGACAGCACGGACCTACGAGCAGTACTTC
CDR3aa: CASSFWGTARTYEQYF

j_gene: TRBJ2-1
abundance: .
d_gene: TRBD1
v_gene: TRBV18
CDR3nt: TGTGCCAGCTCCCAGGAGACAGGGCGGAATGAGCAGTTCTTC
CDR3aa: CASSQETGRNEQFF

j_gene: TRBJ2-7
abundance: .
d_gene: .
v_gene: TRBV20-1
CDR3nt: TGCAGTGCCGAATACAGGGTTCCCTACGAGCAGTACTTC
CDR3aa: CSAEYRVPYEQYF

j_gene: TRBJ2-1
abundance: .
d_gene: TRBD2
v_gene: TRBV20-1
CDR3nt: TGCAGTGCTAGTCTAAGGGACTACGGTAAATACGAGCAGTTCTTC
CDR3aa: CSASLRDYGKYEQFF

j_gene: TRBJ2-3
abundance: few
d_gene: .
v_gene: TRBV10-3
CDR3nt: TGTGCCATCAGTGTAGCGCCCGACACAGATACGCAGTATTTT
CDR3aa: CAISVAPDTDTQYF

j_gene: TRBJ1-1
abundance: .
d_gene: .
v_gene: TRBV20-1
CDR3nt: TGCAGTGCAAGGGGGGGGTTGACTGAAGCTTTCTTT
CDR3aa: CSARGGLTEAFF

j_gene: TRBJ2-1
abundance: .
d_gene: .
v_gene: TRBV30
CDR3nt: TGTGCCTGGAACCCGACAGTCAGAAATGAGCAGTTCTTC
CDR3aa: CAWNPTVRNEQFF

j_gene: TRBJ2-1
abundance: .
d_gene: .
v_gene: TRBV7-2
CDR3nt: TGTGCCAGCAGCCAAGCTCGGTACGGATACAATGAGCAGTTCTTC
CDR3aa: CASSQARYGYNEQFF

j_gene: TRBJ1-1
abundance: many
d_gene: .
v_gene: TRBV6-6
CDR3nt: TGTGCCAGCAGTTACGGGTCGGAGAGTGAAGCTTTCTTT
CDR3aa: CASSYGSESEAFF

j_gene: TRBJ2-1
abundance: once
d_gene: .
v_gene: TRBV12-5
CDR3nt: TGTGCTAGTGGTCTACTTAACTCCTACAATGAGCAGTTCTTC
CDR3aa: CASGLLNSYNEQFF

j_gene: TRBJ1-1
abundance: .
d_gene: .
v_gene: TRBV4-1
CDR3nt: TGCGCCAGCAGCCAAGTAGGTCTTCTGAGCACTGAAGCTTTCTTT
CDR3aa: CASSQVGLLSTEAFF

j_gene: TRBJ2-1
abundance: .
d_gene: .
v_gene: TRBV5-1
CDR3nt: TGCGCCAGCAGCCTAGACCCGGAGGTGGAGCAGTTCTTC
CDR3aa: CASSLDPEVEQFF

j_gene: TRBJ2-1
abundance: .
d_gene: TRBD2
v_gene: TRBV20-1
CDR3nt: TGCAGTGCTAGGGACCCGGGACTAGCGCAAAACAATGAGCAGTTCTTC
CDR3aa: CSARDPGLAQNNEQFF

j_gene: TRBJ2-5
abundance: .
d_gene: .
v_gene: TRBV7-2
CDR3nt: TGTGCCAGCAGCATAGGCTTTGTCCAAGAGACCCAGTACTTC
CDR3aa: CASSIGFVQETQYF

j_gene: TRBJ2-3
abundance: .
d_gene: .
v_gene: TRBV20-1
CDR3nt: TGCAGTGCTAGAGTTCCGACACCGGCAGATACGCAGTATTTT
CDR3aa: CSARVPTPADTQYF

j_gene: TRBJ1-3
abundance: once
d_gene: TRBD1
v_gene: TRBV9
CDR3nt: TGTGCCAGCAGCGCATACAGGGGGAATGGAAACACCATATATTTT
CDR3aa: CASSAYRGNGNTIYF

j_gene: TRBJ2-7
abundance: .
d_gene: TRBD1
v_gene: TRBV5-1
CDR3nt: TGCGCCAGCAGCTTCGACAGGGATTTGAGGTACGAGCAGTACTTC
CDR3aa: CASSFDRDLRYEQYF

j_gene: TRBJ1-1
abundance: .
d_gene: TRBD1
v_gene: TRBV6-6
CDR3nt: TGTGCCAGCAGTTACTCGGGACAGGCTCCTGAAGCTTTCTTT
CDR3aa: CASSYSGQAPEAFF

j_gene: TRBJ1-2
abundance: few
d_gene: .
v_gene: TRBV29-1
CDR3nt: TGCAGCGTTGGGGACCCCGGGGAGCATGGCTACACCTTC
CDR3aa: CSVGDPGEHGYTF